The 24 T cell receptor beta chains given below trace back to one sample, sequenced in a study of blood T cells in healthy people across ages. A second about 7 to 11 cycle PCR used barcoded and J-beta primers. MiXCR was run by TCRdb on the 5' RACE reads, yielding one entry per CDR3 protein. The repertoire holds under 950,000 distinct CDR3 sequences, with roughly 20% as singletons. The sequencing input was blood. The receptors were sampled from a man between 65 and 79 years old in good health.

Comments on this clonotype: Sequence at one end of the junction differs from germline and may be a read error. The J gene is TRBJ2-5, the V gene TRBV5-1, with D tentatively TRBD1 (6 bases). Gene TRBJ2-7 matches the end of the DNA better, so the J call may be wrong. Germline-derived CDR1 and CDR2 are SGHRS and YFSETQ. The CDR3 loop spans 14 amino acids. The CDR3 sequence: CASSLTGNSNEQYF. The CDR3, as DNA: TGCGCCAGCAGCTTAACAGGGAACTCCAACGAGCAGTACTTC.

This chain connects TRBV4-2 to TRBJ1-2, with D possibly being TRBD1 (6 bases). CDR1 is LGHNA and CDR2 is YNFKEQ in the germline V gene. CDR3 size: 14 residues. V lost 3 bases and J 7 bases, leaving 15 bases between the germline ends. The DNA of the CDR3 is TGTGCCAGCAGCCAGGGGACACCGGATGTTGGCTACACCTTC. Translated, it gives CASSQGTPDVGYTF.

The genes are TRBV20-1 and TRBJ2-4; no clear D. The V end lost 4 bases, the J end lost 3 bases, and 10 bases lay between the germline ends. CDR3 size: 13 residues. CDR1 DFQATT and CDR2 SNEGSKA come from the germline V gene (reference sequence). CDR3 nucleotides: TGCAGTGCTAAGGAACCGAACAAAAACATTCAGTACTTC. The encoded protein is CSAKEPNKNIQYF.

The chain uses TRBV6-6 and TRBJ2-7; 7 nucleotides align to TRBD1. The DNA matches TRBJ2-1 better at its end, which makes the J call doubtful. This CDR3 has 15 residues. Germline V lookup: CDR1 MNHNY, CDR2 SVGAGI (reference sequence). The CDR3 DNA sequence: TGTGCCAGCAGCTACGGACAGGATGCCTACAATGAGCAGTTCTTC. Protein product: CASSYGQDAYNEQFF.

The rearrangement links TRBV15 to TRBJ2-4; TRBD2 matches at 9 bases. The CDR3 runs to 15 residues. Germline V gene sequence: CDR1 LNHNV, CDR2 YYDKDF (reference sequence). The ends lost 5 bases at V and 9 bases at J; junction bases unmatched: 11. As DNA, the CDR3 is TGTGCCACCAGCCATTCCGGCGGGAGGGGGAGCATTCAGTACTTC. It yields the protein CATSHSGGRGSIQYF.

The chain carries TRBV10-3 and TRBJ1-1; D might be TRBD1 (6 bases). Per the germline V gene, CDR1 is ENHRY and CDR2 is SYGVKD. Trimming took off 6 bases at V and 3 bases at J, with 14 bases between the two ends. The CDR3 runs 14 residues. CDR3 bases: TGTGCCATCAGCCGGACAGAAAGGGACACTGAAGCTTTCTTT. Its protein is CAISRTERDTEAFF.

This clonotype was seen repeatedly, ten times or more. This rearrangement joins TRBV28 to TRBJ2-5; no clear D. This CDR3 is 13 amino acids long. The germline V and J ends were trimmed by 5 bases and 5 bases, with 12 bases remaining between them. In germline, CDR1 is MDHEN, CDR2 SYDVKM. The DNA for the CDR3 is TGTGCCAGCAGTCGTCGGACCGGGGAGACCCAGTACTTC. It codes for CASSRRTGETQYF.

The chain employs TRBV6-1 and TRBJ2-1, with 10 bases that match TRBD2. From germline, CDR1 is MNHNS and CDR2 SASEGT. The CDR3 length is 16 residues. Germline trimming cut 7 bases from V and 3 bases from J; bases unmatched to any gene: 9. CDR3 sequence (DNA): TGTGCCAGCACCGTGGGTAGCGGGGGGCTCTACAATGAGCAGTTCTTC. This encodes CASTVGSGGLYNEQFF.

V and J are TRBV9 and TRBJ1-1; weak D call: TRBD1 (6 bases). Germline loops: CDR1 SGDLS, CDR2 YYNGEE. The CDR3 spans 15 residues. V was clipped by 4 bases and J by 5 bases, with 18 bases between them. In nucleotides, the CDR3 is TGTGCCAGCAGCCTAGGAGGGGGGGAGATTACTGAAGCTTTCTTT. Translating it yields CASSLGGGEITEAFF. Full variable domain (rest looked up from reference TRBV9 and TRBJ1-1): DSGVTQTPKHLITATGQRVTLRCSPRSGDLSVYWYQQSLDQGLQFLIQYYNGEERAKGNILERFSAQQFPDLHSELNLSSLELGDSALYFCASSLGGGEITEAFFGQGTRLTVV.

V and J are TRBV3-1 and TRBJ1-4, with a weak D call TRBD1 (6 bases). Germline-derived CDR1 and CDR2 are LGHDT and YNNKEL (reference sequence). This CDR3 has 14 residues. V dropped 2 bases and J dropped 6 bases, with 10 bases sitting between them. The DNA for the CDR3 is TGTGCCAGCAGCCAATTGGGGGCAGATGAAAAACTGTTTTTT. This codes for CASSQLGADEKLFF.

The chain couples TRBV10-3 to TRBJ2-5; D tentatively reads TRBD1 or TRBD2 (5 bases each). Between the trimmed V and J ends, which lost 8 bases and 2 bases, there was a span of 12 bases. The germline V gene encodes CDR1 ENHRY and CDR2 SYGVKD. The CDR3 is 13 residues long. CDR3 loop: CAISRGSQETQYF. The DNA of the CDR3 is TGTGCCATCTCGAGGGGATCACAAGAGACCCAGTACTTC.

This chain joins TRBV20-1 and TRBJ2-5; the D gene could be TRBD1 or TRBD2 (6 bases each). There are 14 residues in the CDR3. In germline, CDR1 is DFQATT, CDR2 SNEGSKA (reference sequence). Trimming left V 0 bases short and J 5 bases short, with 13 bases between. The CDR3 coding sequence is TGCAGTGCTAGAGATCTAGGGGGGAGGGAGACCCAGTACTTC. The encoded protein is CSARDLGGRETQYF.

This rearrangement joins TRBV10-3 to TRBJ1-2, with 9 bases that match TRBD1. Germline CDR1 and CDR2: ENHRY and SYGVKD. V was clipped by 6 bases and J by 3 bases; unmatched bases: 8. The CDR3 is 15 residues long. The CDR3: CAIRGGQGHDYGYTF. The CDR3 DNA follows: TGTGCCATCAGGGGAGGACAGGGGCATGACTATGGCTACACCTTC.

This clonotype has more than one count but fewer than ten. V gene TRBV25-1 combines with J gene TRBJ1-4; 9 bases are shared with TRBD1. The CDR3 consists of 15 residues. Looked up from germline, CDR1 is MGHDK and CDR2 is SYGVNS. The V gene end was trimmed by 6 bases and the J gene end by 2 bases; junction bases not matched to a gene: 4. CDR3 in amino acids: CASRPTGGTNEKLFF. CDR3 coding DNA: TGTGCCAGCAGGCCCACAGGGGGCACTAATGAAAAACTGTTTTTT.

This clonotype was counted between two and nine times. V usage is TRBV28 and J usage is TRBJ2-7; no reliable D call. Trimming pared 4 bases from V and 6 bases from J, leaving 10 bases between. This CDR3 has 12 residues. Germline V gene data show CDR1 as MDHEN and CDR2 as SYDVKM. CDR3 sequence reads: CASSSRHGEQYF. In DNA, the CDR3 is TGTGCCAGCAGTTCCAGACATGGCGAGCAGTACTTC.

The chain couples TRBV20-1 to TRBJ1-2; unclear D gene. The CDR3 sequence is 12 residues long. Germline-derived CDR1 and CDR2 are DFQATT and SNEGSKA (reference sequence). V dropped 4 bases and J dropped 8 bases, with 14 bases sitting between them. As DNA, the CDR3 is TGCAGTGCTATTGAAGGGATTGACGGCTACACCTTC. Translating gives CSAIEGIDGYTF.

The chain combines TRBV13 with TRBJ2-1; 8 positions agree with TRBD1. Trimming cost V 5 bases and J 6 bases; bases outside gene matches: 9. Germline V gene data show CDR1 as PRHDT and CDR2 as FYEKMQ (reference sequence). The CDR3 spans 15 residues. CDR3 sequence reads: CASSPPGQVFNEQFF. CDR3 DNA sequence: TGTGCCAGCAGCCCCCCGGGACAGGTCTTCAATGAGCAGTTCTTC.

This clonotype has at least ten counts. The chain links TRBV20-1 to TRBJ2-1; 7 bases match TRBD2. The CDR3 sequence is 16 residues long. Germline values: CDR1 DFQATT, CDR2 SNEGSKA (reference sequence). The J segment lost 1 base and the V segment lost 6 bases, leaving 12 bases of the junction unmatched. The CDR3, as DNA: TGCAGTGCCAGGGACCTTCCGCGGGGGTCCTACAATGAGCAGTTCTTC. Amino acid sequence: CSARDLPRGSYNEQFF.

This clonotype has a handful of counts. The CDR3 bases are TGTGCCAGCAGCTACACGGGTGGTGTGTATGGCTACACCTTC. Its protein is CASSYTGGVYGYTF. The chain carries TRBV13 and TRBJ1-2; D not resolved. The CDR3 extends over 14 amino acids. The germline V and J ends were trimmed by 4 bases and 5 bases, with 14 bases remaining between them. CDR1 and CDR2 from the germline V gene are PRHDT and FYEKMQ (reference sequence).

The gene calls are TRBV20-1 and TRBJ1-1; 9 nucleotides match TRBD1. The CDR3 is made up of 17 amino acids. J gave up 1 base and V 1 base, and 10 bases lay outside the gene matches. Germline CDR1 reads DFQATT; CDR2 reads SNEGSKA (reference sequence). The CDR3, as DNA: TGCAGTGCTAGAGGGGGTGGCGGACAGGGGAAGAACACTGAAGCTTTCTTT. Amino acids: CSARGGGGQGKNTEAFF.

In its sample, this clonotype was seen a few times. The chain uses TRBV20-1 and TRBJ2-5; D possibly corresponds to TRBD1 (6 bases). The assigned J gene may be wrong: the sequence end matches TRBJ2-7 better. Per germline, CDR1 DFQATT and CDR2 SNEGSKA (reference sequence). This CDR3 spans 16 amino acids. CDR3 sequence: CSAPSVVSQGPYEQYF. The CDR3 DNA is TGCAGTGCCCCCTCCGTAGTGAGTCAGGGGCCTTACGAGCAGTACTTC.

The table lists this clonotype with many counts. CDR3 loop: CASSLSGDRTDTQYF. CDR3 in DNA: TGTGCCAGCAGCTTAAGCGGGGATCGCACAGATACGCAGTATTTT. The chain joins TRBV7-7 to TRBJ2-3; 7 bases align to TRBD2. V lost 2 bases, J lost 1 base, and 3 bases stayed unmatched. This CDR3 has 15 residues. Germline CDR1 SSHAT, CDR2 FNYEAQ (reference sequence).

This chain connects TRBV9 to TRBJ2-3; no firm D call. V gave up 5 bases and J gave up 7 bases, with 20 bases separating them. The CDR3 is 15 residues long. CDR1 is SGDLS and CDR2 is YYNGEE in the germline V gene. The CDR3 reads CASRADSTRMNTQYF. DNA of the CDR3: TGTGCCAGCAGGGCTGACTCGACCAGGATGAATACGCAGTATTTT.

The chain employs TRBV18 and TRBJ1-2; the D gene is possibly TRBD1 (5 bases). Germline V gene data show CDR1 as KGHSH and CDR2 as LQKENI. The V end lost 3 bases, the J end lost 5 bases, and 13 bases lay between the germline ends. This CDR3 region has 14 residues. CDR3 in DNA: TGTGCCAGCTCACCGGAGGCACAGGCATATGGCTACACCTTC. This sequence encodes CASSPEAQAYGYTF.